This is a list of T cell receptor beta chains from one sample in a study of blood T cell repertoires in COVID-19. The protocol was immunoSEQ multiplex PCR, while the TCRdb copy is restricted to in-frame clones and leaves out a portion. The table includes roughly 61,000 clones, about 66% detected once. Sequencing was carried out using PBMCs or T cells enriched from blood (not recorded which). All receptors derive from a woman aged 55 to 70 who had been exposed to COVID-19. Each CDR3 is given with its conserved first and last residue. The D gene is left open where the match is weak. Not every row has a clone size; where given, it reads once, few, many or a size class.

clone_size d_call j_call v_call cdr3_nt cdr3_aa
once TRBD2 TRBJ2-7 TRBV10-1 TGCGCCAGCAGTGAAGGGAGCGGGAGTCTATCCTACGAGCAGTACTTC CASSEGSGSLSYEQYF
- - TRBJ1-5 TRBV28 TGTGCCAGCAGTTTATCAGGGTTTGAGCCCCAGCATTTT CASSLSGFEPQHF
- - TRBJ2-7 TRBV27 TGTGCCAGCAGGTCCTTTAACGAGCAGTACTTC CASRSFNEQYF
- TRBD1 TRBJ1-1 TRBV30 TGTGCCTGGAGTGACGGACAGGGGGCCACTGAAGCTTTCTTT CAWSDGQGATEAFF
- TRBD2 TRBJ2-1 TRBV27 TGTGCCAGCAGCAGAGGGGCTAGCGGGGGACCAAATGAGCAGTTCTTC CASSRGASGGPNEQFF
- TRBD2 TRBJ2-1 TRBV3-1/TRBV3-2 TGTGCCAGCAGCCTGACTAGCGGAAACAATGAGCAGTTCTTC CASSLTSGNNEQFF
- - TRBJ2-7 TRBV2 TGTGCCAGCAGTGAAGCCACGACAGAGAACGAGCAGTACTTC CASSEATTENEQYF
- TRBD1 TRBJ1-2 TRBV2 TGTGCCAGCAGGCAGACCGGACAGGGGGGTTCCTATGGCTACACCTTC CASRQTGQGGSYGYTF
- - TRBJ1-1 TRBV6-5 TGTGCCAGCAGGCAGGGGTCCCTGAACACTGAAGCTTTCTTT CASRQGSLNTEAFF
- TRBD2 TRBJ2-4 TRBV5-1 TGCGCCAGCAGCTTAGACGGGGGGAGCAAAAACATTCAGTACTTC CASSLDGGSKNIQYF